These 28 T cell receptor beta chains came from one sample sequenced in a study of tumor and adjacent non-tumor tissue in lung cancer. A modified ARM-PCR protocol with three rounds of nested PCR amplified TCRbeta. TCRdb reanalysed the multiplex PCR reads using MiXCR and keeps one entry per CDR3 protein. The top ten hold around 13% of the sample, which has roughly 81,000 distinct CDR3 sequences, 55% to 70% seen once. RNA was extracted from bulk tissue without any cell sorting. Sequencing used lung tumor tissue. The receptors originated from a woman in her 70s with non-small cell lung cancer.

About this clonotype itself: The junction departs from the called germline gene at one end, perhaps through a read error. The genes are TRBV7-9 and TRBJ2-5; TRBD1 or TRBD2 may be the D gene (5 bases each). This CDR3 has 15 amino acids. Germline assignment: CDR1 SEHNR and CDR2 FQNEAQ (reference sequence). For the CDR3, the DNA is TGTGCCAGCAACTTAGTATGGGGGAGACAAGAGACCCAGTACTTC. Translating it yields CASNLVWGRQETQYF.

This clonotype came up a few times. A much more abundant neighbour one base away suggests this may be a read error. The chain recombines TRBV28 with TRBJ1-1; tentative D call: TRBD1 (5 bases). CDR1 and CDR2 (germline): MDHEN, SYDVKM. The CDR3 is 12 residues long. The CDR3 region is CVSSLQDTEAFF. The CDR3 DNA sequence: TGTGTCAGCAGTTTACAGGACACTGAAGCTTTCTTT.

A word on this clonotype: A junction boundary mismatches the germline segment, possibly from a read error. The chain is built from TRBV12-3 or TRBV12-4 and TRBJ2-2, with 10 bases lining up with TRBD2. The CDR3 has 15 residues. The CDR3 DNA is TGTGCCAGCAGCCCTGGGCTAGCGGGAGCTGGGGAGCTGCTTTTT. Residues: CASSPGLAGAGELLF.

Concerning this clonotype: Being one base from a much bigger clone, this may be a read error. The V call is TRBV11-2, the J call TRBJ2-1, with D maybe TRBD2 (5 bases). This CDR3 has 17 amino acids. Germline CDR1 reads SGHAT; CDR2 reads FQNNGV. With 2 bases removed from V and 1 base from J, the gap between germline ends came to 15 bases. The CDR3 bases are TGTGCCAGCAGCTTACGATCCGGGATGGGGTCCTACAATGAGCAGTTCTTC. Amino acid sequence: CASSLRSGMGSYNEQFF.

Comment on this clonotype: The conserved final phenylalanine or tryptophan is absent from the CDR3, which likely points to a read error. The DNA is left out, because the CDR3 cannot be placed on it with certainty; the CDR3 is given as TCRdb lists it. The chain combines TRBV6-5 with TRBJ1-2; TRBD1 is the table's D call, not checked against the DNA. Germline lookup yields CDR1 MNHEY and CDR2 SVGAGI. Both ends counted, the CDR3 spans 15 residues. CDR3 region: CASSYSINQGWGYTL.

V usage is TRBV12-3 or TRBV12-4 and J usage is TRBJ2-4; TRBD1 aligns across 7 bases. After removal of 7 bases from V and 4 bases from J, the junction contained 7 bases not matched to a gene. The CDR3 has 14 residues. CDR3 protein: CASNLQGPKNIQYF. CDR3 nucleotides: TGTGCCAGCAATCTACAGGGGCCGAAAAACATTCAGTACTTC.

Only a few counts were recorded for this clonotype. This may stem from a read error, because a much larger clone lies one nucleotide away. This chain joins TRBV7-9 and TRBJ2-3; the D is unclear. From germline, CDR1 is SEHNR and CDR2 FQNEAQ (reference sequence). Trimming removed 3 bases at V and 5 bases at J, with 12 bases between. The CDR3 consists of 14 residues. CDR3 protein: CASSFALTVDTQYF. The CDR3 DNA reads TGTGCCAGCAGCTTCGCCCTAACGGTAGATACGCAGTATTTT.

As to this clonotype: At one of its ends the junction is not consistent with the germline gene, which may arise from a read error. The V gene is TRBV5-6, the J gene TRBJ1-4; TRBD1 agrees at 10 bases. Germline-derived CDR1 and CDR2 are SGHDT and YYEEEE. The CDR3 has 13 amino acids. The DNA for the CDR3 is TGTGCCAGCGGGACAGGGGCTAATGGAAAACCGTTTTTT. Its translation is CASGTGANGKPFF.

In the case of this clonotype: An end of the junction differs from the germline gene, which may be a read error. The V and J genes are TRBV11-1 and TRBJ2-5, with 8 bases matching TRBD2. This CDR3 is 15 amino acids long. Germline V gives CDR1 SGHAT, CDR2 FQDESV (reference sequence). CDR3 residues: CANSLKTGGQETQYF. CDR3 DNA sequence: TGTGCCAACAGCTTAAAGACGGGAGGGCAAGAGACCCAGTACTTC.

The chain couples TRBV6-1 to TRBJ2-1, with D possibly TRBD2 on 6 matching bases. This CDR3 is 14 amino acids long. Trimming shortened V by 5 bases and J by 12 bases, and 20 bases separated the two germline ends. Per germline, CDR1 MNHNS and CDR2 SASEGT. The CDR3 DNA sequence: TGTGCCAGCAGTCCCATCGGAGCGGGTTATGGGCAGTTCTTC. Amino acid sequence: CASSPIGAGYGQFF.

Points on this clonotype: A much larger clone sits a single nucleotide away, making a read error possible. The rearrangement uses TRBV5-1 and TRBJ1-1, with D possibly matching TRBD1 (5 bases). The CDR3 has 17 amino acids. The germline V gene encodes CDR1 SGHRS and CDR2 YFSETQ. CDR3: CASSTRDGAFLNAEAFF. DNA of the CDR3: TGCGCCAGCAGCACCCGGGACGGCGCTTTCTTGAACGCTGAAGCTTTCTTT.

This clonotype was found many times. This chain joins TRBV29-1 and TRBJ2-2, with no clear D. The CDR3 runs 14 residues. V lost 4 bases and J lost 0, with 9 bases in between. CDR1 SQVTM and CDR2 ANQGSEA come from the germline V gene. This CDR3 is CSVGGRTNTGELFF. CDR3 DNA sequence: TGCAGCGTTGGTGGCAGAACGAACACCGGGGAGCTGTTTTTT.

Points on this clonotype: The CDR3 does not end in the conserved phenylalanine or tryptophan, so this is likely a read error. The chain carries TRBV29-1 and TRBJ2-5, with 7 bases lining up with TRBD2. CDR1 is SQVTM, CDR2 ANQGSEA, per germline. There are 12 residues in the CDR3. CDR3 bases: TGCACGACAAGAGCGGGACAAGAGACCCAGTACTGC. Protein product: CTTRAGQETQYC.

This clonotype was recorded many times. The gene calls are TRBV5-1 and TRBJ2-5; possibly TRBD2 for D (6 bases). CDR1 SGHRS and CDR2 YFSETQ come from the germline V gene. V was shortened by 5 bases and J by 4 bases, with 15 bases between the two germline ends. This CDR3 comprises 14 residues. CDR3 sequence: CASSAGLRGETQYF. The CDR3 bases are TGCGCCAGCAGTGCGGGACTCCGAGGAGAGACCCAGTACTTC. The full variable domain, completed using reference TRBV5-1 and TRBJ2-5, is KAGVTQTPRYLIKTRGQQVTLSCSPISGHRSVSWYQQTPGQGLQFLFEYFSETQRNKGNFPGRFSGRQFSNSRSEMNVSTLELGDSALYLCASSAGLRGETQYFGPGTRLLVL.

This clonotype was observed a handful of times. This sequence may be a read error, since a much larger clone differs from it by one base. The V gene is TRBV20-1, the J gene TRBJ2-7; weak D call: TRBD2 (5 bases). The CDR3 loop spans 15 amino acids. CDR1 and CDR2 from the germline V gene are DFQATT and SNEGSKA (reference sequence). This CDR3 is CSAPPTSGAGYERYF. The CDR3 DNA reads TGCAGTGCTCCTCCAACCAGCGGAGCCGGCTACGAGCGGTACTTC.

Many counts were recorded for this clonotype. V is TRBV5-4 and J is TRBJ2-5; tentatively, D is TRBD1 or TRBD2 (5 bases each). CDR3 length: 15 residues. Germline V CDR1 and CDR2: SGHNT, YYREEE (reference sequence). V was trimmed by 1 base and J by 1 base, leaving 11 bases between them. The CDR3 nucleotides read TGTGCCAGCAGCTTGCCTCTCGGGGCCCAAGAGACCCAGTACTTC. This sequence encodes CASSLPLGAQETQYF. The full variable domain, with the rest looked up from reference TRBV5-4 and TRBJ2-5, is ETGVTQSPTHLIKTRGQQVTLRCSSQSGHNTVSWYQQALGQGPQFIFQYYREEENGRGNFPPRFSGLQFPNYSSELNVNALELDDSALYLCASSLPLGAQETQYFGPGTRLLVL.

Comment on this clonotype: This may stem from a read error, because a much larger clone lies one nucleotide away. The chain has TRBV29-1 and TRBJ2-5; 12 bases map to TRBD2. The CDR3 runs 15 residues. Germline V lookup: CDR1 SQVTM, CDR2 ANQGSEA. The CDR3 nucleotides read TGCAGCGTGGATGGACTAGCGGGATGGGCCGAGACCCAATACTTC. The encoded protein is CSVDGLAGWAETQYF.

Remarks on this clonotype: One base away lies a much larger clone, so this may be a sequencing read error. The chain joins TRBV28 to TRBJ2-2, with D possibly being TRBD1 (5 bases). This CDR3 region has 16 residues. The V end was cut by 6 bases, the J end by 7 bases, with 21 bases between. Germline values: CDR1 MDHEN, CDR2 SYDVKM. The CDR3 sequence: CASRHASSGFIGELFF. The CDR3 DNA reads TGTGCCAGCAGGCACGCTTCCTCAGGGTTCATCGGGGAGCTGTTTTTT. Supplemented by reference TRBV28 and TRBJ2-2, the full variable domain reads DVKVTQSSRYLVKRTGEKVFLECVQDMDHENMFWYRQDPGLGLRLIYFSYDVKMKEKGDIPEGYSVSREKKERFSLILESASTNQTSMYLCASRHASSGFIGELFFGEGSRLTVL.

Comment on this clonotype: A read error may account for a junction end that differs from germline. In DNA, the CDR3 is TGTGCCAGCAGGAAGGACGGGGCCTTTAATGAAGAACTGTTTTTT. This encodes CASRKDGAFNEELFF. The chain carries TRBV6-1 and TRBJ1-4; D might be TRBD1 (5 bases). This CDR3 region has 15 residues. Per germline, CDR1 MNHNS and CDR2 SASEGT.

Worth noting for this clonotype: A junction boundary mismatches the germline segment, possibly from a read error. The genes are TRBV4-2 and TRBJ2-3; TRBD2 matches at 14 bases. This CDR3 spans 17 amino acids. Germline V CDR1 and CDR2: LGHNA, YNFKEQ. The CDR3 loop reads CPSSQDGTSGSVDTQYF. The CDR3 DNA follows: TGTCCCAGCAGTCAAGATGGGACTAGCGGGAGTGTGGATACGCAGTATTTT.

As for this clonotype: An end of the junction differs from the germline gene, which may be a read error. The chain recombines TRBV5-6 with TRBJ2-1; D is unclear. Germline V gene lookup returns CDR1 SGHDT and CDR2 YYEEEE. This CDR3 region has 15 residues. The CDR3, as DNA: TGTGCCAGCAGCTTTAGTGCAACCTCCCACAATGAGCAGTTCTTC. Encoded protein: CASSFSATSHNEQFF.

J is TRBJ2-7 and V is TRBV6-1; perhaps TRBD1 as D (5 bases). The CDR3 is 15 residues long. Trimming shortened V by 1 base and J by 6 bases, and 16 bases separated the two germline ends. The V gene's germline CDR1 is MNHNS and CDR2 SASEGT. In DNA, the CDR3 is TGTGCCAGCAGTGAAGTGAACAGGATCCCTTGCGAGCAGTACTTC. This encodes CASSEVNRIPCEQYF.

Notes on this clonotype: A read error may account for a junction end that differs from germline. The CDR3 protein is CSVVLPGADTQCF. The DNA for the CDR3 is TGCAGCGTTGTTCTACCGGGAGCCGATACGCAATGTTTT. This chain connects TRBV29-1 to TRBJ2-3; D perhaps matches TRBD2 (6 bases). Germline V gives CDR1 SQVTM, CDR2 ANQGSEA. CDR3 size: 13 residues.

By frequency in the sample, this clonotype is medium-sized (0.01 to 0.1%). V is TRBV29-1 and J is TRBJ2-3, with D possibly matching TRBD2 (6 bases). In germline, CDR1 is SQVTM, CDR2 ANQGSEA. V shed 6 bases and J shed 0 bases, with 7 bases lying between them. There are 12 residues in the CDR3. The CDR3 sequence: CSVGLSTDTQYF. CDR3 in DNA: TGCAGCGTGGGACTCAGCACAGATACGCAGTATTTT.

The V call is TRBV6-2 or TRBV6-3, the J call TRBJ1-2, with 10 bases identical to TRBD1. The CDR3 is made up of 13 amino acids. Germline V gene lookup returns CDR1 MNHEY and CDR2 SVGEGT. V shed 8 bases, J shed 4 bases, and the junction held 4 bases outside the gene matches. The CDR3 is CASRTGGTYGYTF. CDR3 sequence (DNA): TGTGCCAGCCGGACAGGGGGGACCTATGGCTACACCTTC.

Comments on this clonotype: The missing conserved phenylalanine or tryptophan at the end of this CDR3 makes a read error likely. This rearrangement joins TRBV4-1 to TRBJ2-1; 9 bases are shared with TRBD1. Germline V gene lookup returns CDR1 MGHRA and CDR2 YSYEKL. This CDR3 comprises 15 residues. The V segment lost 6 bases and the J segment 7 bases; nucleotides outside the gene matches: 10. CDR3 DNA sequence: TGCGCCAGCAGTCATCGGACAGGGGATTGGAATGAGCAGTTCCTC. This codes for CASSHRTGDWNEQFL.

As for this clonotype: A read error may be the cause here, since a much bigger clone is one base away. Lacking the conserved final phenylalanine or tryptophan, this CDR3 likely reflects a read error. The chain uses TRBV5-1 and TRBJ2-1; tentatively, D is TRBD2 (5 bases). The germline V and J ends were trimmed by 1 base and 0 bases, with 17 bases remaining between them. CDR1 and CDR2 (germline): SGHRS, YFSETQ. The length of the CDR3 is 18 residues. The DNA of the CDR3 is TGCGCCAGCAGCTTGAGGCGATACACTGGGAGCTCCTACAATGAGCAGTTCCTC. It specifies CASSLRRYTGSSYNEQFL.

As for this clonotype: A read error is likely, as this CDR3 ends without the conserved phenylalanine or tryptophan. No DNA is shown, since the ends of the CDR3 on it are uncertain; the CDR3 is the one TCRdb lists. The J gene is TRBJ2-2, the V gene TRBV6-5. CDR1 is MNHEY and CDR2 is SVGAGI in the germline V gene. The CDR3 length equals 11 residues, ends included. The CDR3 spells CASGSTGELFS.